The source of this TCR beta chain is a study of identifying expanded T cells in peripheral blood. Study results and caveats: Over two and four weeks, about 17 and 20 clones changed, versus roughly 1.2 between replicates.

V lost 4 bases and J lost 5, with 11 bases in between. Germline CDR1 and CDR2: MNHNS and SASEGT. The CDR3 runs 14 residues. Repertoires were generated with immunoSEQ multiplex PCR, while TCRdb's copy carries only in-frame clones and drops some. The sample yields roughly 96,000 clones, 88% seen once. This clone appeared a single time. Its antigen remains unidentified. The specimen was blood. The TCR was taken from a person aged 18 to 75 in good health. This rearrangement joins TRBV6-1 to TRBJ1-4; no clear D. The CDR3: CASSVLGGNEKLFF. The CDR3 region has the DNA TGTGCCAGCAGTGTCCTGGGAGGGAATGAAAAACTGTTTTTT.